The T cell receptor beta chain described here comes from a study of blood T cell repertoires in COVID-19. Study-wide context: Material from acute and convalescent COVID-19 was sourced from the United States, Italy and Spain. The cDNA or gDNA used as material had been derived from T cells, B-cell-depleted T cells, or PBMCs.

Cohort 3 donors counted as recovered after two negative PCRs, clearance, or resolved symptoms. Original analysis: From reference gene primer amplification, estimates of nucleated cell counts were derived. Profiled with immunoSEQ multiplex PCR; TCRdb holds only in-frame clones, not every one. The DNA gave D and trimming, while V, J and clone size come from that table. This sample yields 310,000 or so clones, of which approximately 88% are seen a single time; 8% to 9.5% belongs to the top ten. Per the germline V gene, CDR1 is SGHAT and CDR2 is FQNNGV. V trimming: 5 bases; J trimming: 2 bases; junction bases outside the gene matches: 16. The CDR3 consists of 18 residues.

The clonotype comes from a woman aged 18 to 35 who had recovered from COVID-19. Specimen: PBMCs or T cells enriched from blood (not recorded which). This chain connects TRBV11-2 to TRBJ2-7; TRBD2 aligns across 9 bases. As DNA, the CDR3 is TGTGCCAGCAGCCCTCTTGTTCCCGCGACTAGCGGTCCCTACGAGCAGTACTTC. Its translation is CASSPLVPATSGPYEQYF.